A single sample is the source of the 13 T cell receptor beta chains below, sequenced in a study of T cells in Graves' hyperthyroidism and ophthalmopathy. The CDR3 regions of TCR beta were amplified from RNA transcripts. In the first-round RT-PCR of the TCR CDR3, the HTBI primer set was used. TCRdb fed the multiplex PCR reads into MiXCR, producing one record per CDR3 protein. The sample lists roughly 400,000 distinct CDR3 sequences, roughly 25% seen once, with roughly 70% in the top ten. The sequencing input was blood. Every receptor here comes from a man in his fifties with Graves' hyperthyroidism.

This clonotype was seen ten or more times. The chain couples TRBV10-3 to TRBJ1-1; possibly TRBD1 for D (6 bases). Germline V CDR1 and CDR2: ENHRY, SYGVKD. This CDR3 has 12 amino acids. Trimming removed 8 bases from V and 7 bases from J, with 14 bases in between. The CDR3 loop is CAIHTSDSEAFF. For the CDR3, the DNA is TGTGCCATCCACACTTCGGACAGTGAAGCTTTCTTT.

This clonotype was detected a few times. The CDR3 region has the DNA TGCGCCAGCAGCCCTTCTTTCTCAGGAGGCACAGATACGCAGTATTTT. Translated: CASSPSFSGGTDTQYF. This chain joins TRBV5-1 and TRBJ2-3; D unclear. V lost 4 bases and J 1 base, leaving 16 bases between the germline ends. The CDR3 has 16 amino acids. CDR1 is SGHRS, CDR2 YFSETQ, per germline. The whole variable domain, remainder taken from reference TRBV5-1 and TRBJ2-3, is KAGVTQTPRYLIKTRGQQVTLSCSPISGHRSVSWYQQTPGQGLQFLFEYFSETQRNKGNFPGRFSGRQFSNSRSEMNVSTLELGDSALYLCASSPSFSGGTDTQYFGPGTRLTVL.

This clonotype has a count of ten or more. This chain uses TRBV2 with TRBJ1-5; 9 nucleotides line up with TRBD1. The CDR3 has 14 residues. The junction had 5 bases not matched to a gene; V was cut back by 6 bases and J by 5 bases. Germline V gene lookup returns CDR1 SNHLY and CDR2 FYNNEI. In DNA, the CDR3 is TGTGCCAGCAGGCCGGGACAGGGAGATCAGCCCCAGCATTTT. It is translated as CASRPGQGDQPQHF.

The V and J genes are TRBV7-9 and TRBJ2-7; D is possibly TRBD2 (6 bases). Trimming stripped 2 bases from V and 4 bases from J, with 24 bases between. Germline V gene lookup returns CDR1 SEHNR and CDR2 FQNEAQ (reference sequence). CDR3 length: 18 residues. The CDR3 bases are TGTGCCAGCAGCTTACCCTCCCTTGGGCGGGGTAGCTCTTACGAGCAGTACTTC. Amino acids: CASSLPSLGRGSSYEQYF.

The rearrangement links TRBV5-1 to TRBJ2-7; the D gene is possibly TRBD1 (6 bases). Germline-derived CDR1 and CDR2 are SGHRS and YFSETQ. The germline V and J ends were trimmed by 4 bases and 3 bases, with 11 bases remaining between them. The length of the CDR3 is 13 residues. CDR3 residues: CASSQRDIYEQYF. CDR3 nucleotide sequence: TGCGCCAGCAGCCAACGGGACATCTACGAGCAGTACTTC.

In its sample, this clonotype was seen a few times. The J gene is TRBJ2-7, the V gene TRBV27, with TRBD2 matching over 12 bases. This CDR3 has 14 residues. V lost 9 bases and J lost 5; bases outside the gene matches: 8. Per germline, CDR1 MNHEY and CDR2 SMNVEV (reference sequence). The CDR3 region is CASRLAGDGDEQYF. CDR3 in DNA: TGTGCCAGTCGACTAGCGGGAGATGGAGACGAGCAGTACTTC.

The chain uses TRBV5-6 and TRBJ2-1; D call uncertain. Per germline, CDR1 SGHDT and CDR2 YYEEEE. V was cut by 0 bases and J by 1 base, with 11 bases left in between. The CDR3 covers 16 residues. CDR3 sequence (DNA): TGTGCCAGCAGCTTGGATTGGCGGTTATCCTACAATGAGCAGTTCTTC. Encoded protein: CASSLDWRLSYNEQFF.

This sequence joins TRBV24-1 and TRBJ2-3, with TRBD2 matching 9 bases. Germline-derived CDR1 and CDR2 are KGHDR and SFDVKD. Trimming cost V 4 bases and J 6 bases; bases outside gene matches: 13. This CDR3 spans 17 amino acids. CDR3 loop: CATSDHWSGTSKDTQYF. CDR3 in DNA: TGTGCCACCAGTGACCACTGGTCCGGGACTAGCAAGGATACGCAGTATTTT.

This clonotype was found many times. The V gene is TRBV12-3 or TRBV12-4, the J gene TRBJ1-5; 9 positions agree with TRBD1. CDR3 length: 14 residues. Trimming cost V 6 bases and J 4 bases; bases outside gene matches: 4. In DNA, the CDR3 is TGTGCCAGCAGGGAGGGGACAGGGAATCAGCCCCAGCATTTT. Translated: CASREGTGNQPQHF.

A few counts support this clonotype. J is TRBJ2-2 and V is TRBV20-1, with D perhaps matching TRBD2 (6 bases). Trimming cost V 0 bases and J 8 bases, with 13 bases left between them. This CDR3 is 14 amino acids long. Germline V gene lookup returns CDR1 DFQATT and CDR2 SNEGSKA (reference sequence). DNA of the CDR3: TGCAGTGCTAGAGATTACCTAGCGACTGGGGAGCTGTTTTTT. Translated, it gives CSARDYLATGELFF.

J is TRBJ2-1 and V is TRBV11-2; 7 bases align to TRBD2. Germline assignment: CDR1 SGHAT and CDR2 FQNNGV. V dropped 1 base and J dropped 5; count of bases not matched to a gene: 5. The CDR3 totals 15 residues. The CDR3 sequence: CASSLAGGTHNEQFF. CDR3 sequence (DNA): TGTGCCAGCAGCTTAGCCGGGGGGACCCACAATGAGCAGTTCTTC. Complete variable domain (other parts from reference TRBV11-2 and TRBJ2-1): EAGVAQSPRYKIIEKRQSVAFWCNPISGHATLYWYQQILGQGPKLLIQFQNNGVVDDSQLPKDRFSAERLKGVDSTLKIQPAKLEDSAVYLCASSLAGGTHNEQFFGPGTRLTVL.

In its sample, this clonotype was seen many times. The chain recombines TRBV28 with TRBJ2-7, with TRBD1 matching over 8 bases. The V gene's germline CDR1 is MDHEN and CDR2 SYDVKM. With V trimmed by 2 bases and J by 2 bases, 8 bases remained unmatched. The CDR3 has 16 amino acids. The CDR3 loop reads CASSLEGDRSPYEQYF. The CDR3 nucleotides read TGTGCCAGCAGTTTAGAAGGGGACAGGTCCCCCTACGAGCAGTACTTC. Full variable domain (missing parts from reference TRBV28 and TRBJ2-7): DVKVTQSSRYLVKRTGEKVFLECVQDMDHENMFWYRQDPGLGLRLIYFSYDVKMKEKGDIPEGYSVSREKKERFSLILESASTNQTSMYLCASSLEGDRSPYEQYFGPGTRLTVT.

This sequence joins TRBV5-4 and TRBJ2-5; 7 bases are shared with TRBD2. The V gene's germline CDR1 is SGHNT and CDR2 YYREEE (reference sequence). The CDR3 has 17 residues. J was trimmed by 6 bases and V by 1 base; bases with no gene match: 15. CDR3 DNA sequence: TGTGCCAGCAGCTTGTTTTCGGGGAGCGGGAATGCGCAGACCCAGTACTTC. Its translation is CASSLFSGSGNAQTQYF.